This T cell receptor beta chain is drawn from a study of memory CD4+ T cells and cytomegalovirus serostatus. Study results and caveats: A US-trained random forest predicted CMV serostatus with median AUC around 0.91.

The sort gate was single viable CD3+CD4+CD8-CD45RO+ cells for memory CD4+ T cells. Serum IgG to CMV pp150, pp28, p38 and p52 defined serostatus. CD4+ T cells were isolated by positive magnetic selection. Remarks on this clone: Antigen unknown.

CDR3 length equals 13 residues. Germline CDR1 SQVTM, CDR2 ANQGSEA. V was clipped by 7 bases and J by 7 bases, with 17 bases between them. TCRdb's table, derived via immunoSEQ multiplex PCR, lists solely in-frame clones and lacks some. The data show about 75,000 clones, with 60% to 80% seen just once and 2.6% held by the top ten. The TCR originated in an adult in good health and CMV-seropositive. Sequenced sample: memory CD4+ T cells from blood. This rearrangement joins TRBV29-1 to TRBJ1-3; D ambiguous. The CDR3 DNA is TGCAGCGCCGTCTCGGGCCTGAGTAACACCATATATTTT. Its translation: CSAVSGLSNTIYF.